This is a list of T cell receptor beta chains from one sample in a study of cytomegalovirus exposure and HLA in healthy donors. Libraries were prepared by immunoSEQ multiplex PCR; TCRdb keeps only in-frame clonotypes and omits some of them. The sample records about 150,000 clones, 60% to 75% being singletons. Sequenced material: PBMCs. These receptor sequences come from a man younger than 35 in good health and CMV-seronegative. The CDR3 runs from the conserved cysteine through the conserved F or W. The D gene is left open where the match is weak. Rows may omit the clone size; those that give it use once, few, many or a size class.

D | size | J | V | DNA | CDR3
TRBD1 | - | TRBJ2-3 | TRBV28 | TGTGCCAGCAGCCTGTGGGGACAGGGCACAGATACGCAGTATTTT | CASSLWGQGTDTQYF
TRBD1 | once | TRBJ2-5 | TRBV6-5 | TGTGCCAGCAGTAGAGGACAGGGGGATGAGACCCAGTACTTC | CASSRGQGDETQYF
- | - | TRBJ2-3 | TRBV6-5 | TGTGCCAGCGGATTGACTGGTACTAGCACAGATACGCAGTATTTT | CASGLTGTSTDTQYF
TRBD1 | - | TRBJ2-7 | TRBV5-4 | TGTGCCAGCAGCATAGGGACAGGGGCGGCCTACGAGCAGTACTTC | CASSIGTGAAYEQYF
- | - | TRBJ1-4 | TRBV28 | TGTGCCAGCGGCAGAGGCCTAACTAATGAAAAACTGTTTTTT | CASGRGLTNEKLFF
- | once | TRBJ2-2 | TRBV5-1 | TGCGCCACCCCGAGGGGGGGGGCCACCGGGGAGCTGTTTTTT | CATPRGGATGELFF
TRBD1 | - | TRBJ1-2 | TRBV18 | TGTGCCAGCTCATTCCCGACAGGGGGCTCCATCACAAACTATGGCTACACCTTC | CASSFPTGGSITNYGYTF
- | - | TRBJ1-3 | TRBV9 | TGTGCCAGCAGCGTACTCAGCTCTGGAAACACCATATATTTT | CASSVLSSGNTIYF
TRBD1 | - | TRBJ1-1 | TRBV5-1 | TGCGCCAGCAGCTTCGCCGGGACAGGGAGCGGGCCGAACACTGAAGCTTTCTTT | CASSFAGTGSGPNTEAFF
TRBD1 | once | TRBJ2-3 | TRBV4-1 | TGCGCCAGCAGCCAAGAGGGCAGGGGGCTGCCAGATACGCAGTATTTT | CASSQEGRGLPDTQYF
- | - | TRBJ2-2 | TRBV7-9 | TGTGCCAGCAGCTTGACAGTTAACACCGGAGAGCTGTTTTTT | CASSLTVNTGELFF
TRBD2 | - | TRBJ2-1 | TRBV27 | TGTGCCAGCACCCTGAGGGCTAGCGGAATTATTAGCTCCTACAATGAGCAGTTCTTC | CASTLRASGIISSYNEQFF
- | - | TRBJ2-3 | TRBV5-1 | TGCGCCAGCAGCTTCTTACCGGGGGTTAACACAGATACGCAGTATTTT | CASSFLPGVNTDTQYF
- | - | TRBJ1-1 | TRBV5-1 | TGCGCCAGCAGCCTAATAAGCAACGGGGGTGAAGCTTTCTTT | CASSLISNGGEAFF
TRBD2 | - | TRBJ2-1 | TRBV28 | TGTGCCAGCAGTTTATATCAAGCGGGGGGGCTCAATGAGCAGTTCTTC | CASSLYQAGGLNEQFF
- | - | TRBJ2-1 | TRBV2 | TGTGCCAGCAGAGAGACAGGTTACAATGAGCAGTTCTTC | CASRETGYNEQFF
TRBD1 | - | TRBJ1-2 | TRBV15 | TGTGCCACCAGCAAAGAACAGGGGGCGAGCTATGGCTACACCTTC | CATSKEQGASYGYTF
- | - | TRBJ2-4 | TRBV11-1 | TGTGCCAGCAGCCCTGGGGCAGTTAACATTCAGTACTTC | CASSPGAVNIQYF
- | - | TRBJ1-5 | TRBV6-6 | TGTGCCAGCAGTTACTCGGCAGGAAATCAGCCCCAGCATTTT | CASSYSAGNQPQHF
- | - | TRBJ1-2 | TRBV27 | TGTGCCAGCAGCCGCGGACAGATCTATGGCTACACCTTC | CASSRGQIYGYTF
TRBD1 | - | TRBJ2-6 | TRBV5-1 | TGCGCCAGCAGCTTAGGGACAGACTCACTCTCTGGGGCCAACGGCCTGACTTTC | CASSLGTDSLSGANGLTF
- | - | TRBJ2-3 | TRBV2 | TGTGCCAGCAGAGAGCTAGAGGGCACAGATACGCAGTATTTT | CASRELEGTDTQYF
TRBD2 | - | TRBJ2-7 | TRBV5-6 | TGTGCCAGCAGCCACATCAAGACCGGGACTAAGCCATACGAGCAGTACTTC | CASSHIKTGTKPYEQYF
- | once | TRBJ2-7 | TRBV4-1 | TGCGCCAGCAGCCAAGTCGTGCCGACAGGCCCCGTCACCTACGAGCAGTACTTC | CASSQVVPTGPVTYEQYF
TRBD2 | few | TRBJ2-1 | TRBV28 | TGTGCCAGCGCAACTAGCGGGGAAAGATACAATGAGCAGTTCTTC | CASATSGERYNEQFF
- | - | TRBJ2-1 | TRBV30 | TGTGCCCAGGGGAATGAGCAGTTCTTC | CAQGNEQFF
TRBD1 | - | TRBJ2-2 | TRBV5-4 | TGTGCCAGCAGCACCGGGACAGGGGGAATCGGGGAGCTGTTTTTT | CASSTGTGGIGELFF
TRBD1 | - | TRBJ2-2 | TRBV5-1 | TGCGCCAGCAGCTTGGGGGCCCGGGACAGAGTCACCGGGGAGCTGTTTTTT | CASSLGARDRVTGELFF
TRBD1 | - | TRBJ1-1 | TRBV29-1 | TGCAGCGTGACAACAGGGGGCGGAACTGAAGCTTTCTTT | CSVTTGGGTEAFF
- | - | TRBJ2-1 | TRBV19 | TGTGCCAGTAGTCGCCTAGCGACTACTGAGCAGTTCTTC | CASSRLATTEQFF
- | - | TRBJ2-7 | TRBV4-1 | TGCGCCAGCAGCCAACTTCCCCCAGGGAAGGGATACGAGCAGTACTTC | CASSQLPPGKGYEQYF
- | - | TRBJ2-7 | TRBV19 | TGTGCCAGTAGTCCTCGAACAGGGTCCTACGAGCAGTACTTC | CASSPRTGSYEQYF
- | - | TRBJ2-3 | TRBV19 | TGTGCCAGTGAAATAGGCGGTGCAGATACGCAGTATTTT | CASEIGGADTQYF
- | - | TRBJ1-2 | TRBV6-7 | TGTGCCAGCAGTTACAAGCACACCCTAAAGGGGGGCTACACCTTC | CASSYKHTLKGGYTF
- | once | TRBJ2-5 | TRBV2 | TGTGCCAGCAGGCTGGGGGGCAGGGGGAACCAAGAGACCCAGTACTTC | CASRLGGRGNQETQYF
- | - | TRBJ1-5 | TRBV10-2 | TGCGCCGGGGGCGGGAGCAATCAGCCCCAGCATTTT | CAGGGSNQPQHF
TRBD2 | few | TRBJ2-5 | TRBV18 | TGTGCCAGCTCACCAAGCATAGCGGGGGGGCCGGAGACCCAGTACTTC | CASSPSIAGGPETQYF
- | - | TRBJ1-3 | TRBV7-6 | TGTGCCAGCAGCTTAGAAGGCAGGGCAGCTGGAAACACCATATATTTT | CASSLEGRAAGNTIYF
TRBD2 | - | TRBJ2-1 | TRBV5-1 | TGCGCCAGCAGCTTGTCGGGGGGGGAACACAATGAGCAGTTCTTC | CASSLSGGEHNEQFF
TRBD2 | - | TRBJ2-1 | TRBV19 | TGTGCCAGTAGTATCCTAGCGGGGTTTCGGAATGAGCAGTTCTTC | CASSILAGFRNEQFF
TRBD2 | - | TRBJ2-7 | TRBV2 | TGTGCCAGCAAGCCAGCGCTGGGGGGGAACGAGCAGTACTTC | CASKPALGGNEQYF
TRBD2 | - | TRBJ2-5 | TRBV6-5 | TGTGCCAGCAGTCCCTGGGGGGGGTTCCAAGAGACCCAGTACTTC | CASSPWGGFQETQYF
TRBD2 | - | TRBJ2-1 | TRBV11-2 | TGTGCCAGCAGCCGGAGGGGACTAGCGGGGGGGCGGGATGAGCAGTTCTTC | CASSRRGLAGGRDEQFF
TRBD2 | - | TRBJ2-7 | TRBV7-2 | TGTGCCAGCAGCGTAACGTCGGGAGGGACCTACGAGCAGTACTTC | CASSVTSGGTYEQYF
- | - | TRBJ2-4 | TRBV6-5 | TGTGCCAGCAGTTACTCGGCGGGTGAAAACATTCAGTACTTC | CASSYSAGENIQYF
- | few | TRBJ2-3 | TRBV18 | TGTGCCACCAGGGAAGGCACAGATACGCAGTATTTT | CATREGTDTQYF
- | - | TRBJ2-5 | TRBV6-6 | TGTGCCAGCAGGGACCCATATGTGGGGGCTGAGACCCAGTACTTC | CASRDPYVGAETQYF
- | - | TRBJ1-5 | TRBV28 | TGTGCCAGCAGTTTCGGGGGGCTGGAGCCCCAGCATTTT | CASSFGGLEPQHF
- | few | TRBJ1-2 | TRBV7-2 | TGTGCCAGCAGCCCCAGTTTGAACTATGGCTACACCTTC | CASSPSLNYGYTF
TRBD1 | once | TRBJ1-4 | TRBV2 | TGTGCCAGCACCGAGAGACAGGGGATCGGGGAAAAACTGTTTTTT | CASTERQGIGEKLFF